Following are 27 T cell receptor beta chains from one sample sequenced in a study of human versus mouse CDR3 diversity and MHC coevolution. TCRdb's copy holds only in-frame clones and misses some; the assay was immunoSEQ multiplex PCR. The table includes about 77,000 clones, under 95% detected once. Sequencing input: naive CD4+ T cells from blood. Subset: CD45RO-negative CD62L-positive naive CD4 T cells. Source of these receptors: a person aged 25-75 years in good health.

The chain links TRBV2 to TRBJ2-7; 8 bases align to TRBD2. Germline V lookup: CDR1 SNHLY, CDR2 FYNNEI. CDR3 length: 14 residues. V was clipped by 6 bases and J by 1 base; unmatched bases: 5. CDR3 region: CASRPGLGSYEQYF. In DNA, the CDR3 is TGTGCCAGCAGACCGGGACTAGGGTCCTACGAGCAGTACTTC. The variable domain in full, with the rest retrieved from reference TRBV2 and TRBJ2-7, is EPEVTQTPSHQVTQMGQEVILRCVPISNHLYFYWYRQILGQKVEFLVSFYNNEISEKSEIFDDQFSVERPDGSNFTLKIRSTKLEDSAMYFCASRPGLGSYEQYFGPGTRLTVT.

This chain links TRBV28 with TRBJ2-7; TRBD2 matches at 12 bases. Germline loops: CDR1 MDHEN, CDR2 SYDVKM. V trimming: 7 bases; J trimming: 3 bases; junction bases outside the gene matches: 7. CDR3 length: 15 amino acids. CDR3 bases: TGTGCCAGCATCCTGACTAGCGGGGGCCACTACGAGCAGTACTTC. This codes for CASILTSGGHYEQYF.

The V call is TRBV4-1, the J call TRBJ2-3; 7 positions agree with TRBD1. CDR1 MGHRA and CDR2 YSYEKL come from the germline V gene. CDR3 size: 12 residues. Germline trimming cut 4 bases from V and 12 bases from J; bases unmatched to any gene: 7. CDR3 region: CASSPPDRVQYF. The CDR3 DNA follows: TGCGCCAGCAGCCCTCCAGACAGGGTTCAGTATTTT.

This chain connects TRBV5-5 to TRBJ1-1; possible D gene TRBD1, 6 bases. There are 15 residues in the CDR3. Germline lookup yields CDR1 SGHKS and CDR2 YYEKEE (reference sequence). Deletions cut 4 bases from V and 4 bases from J, with 17 bases between. CDR3 residues: CASSIPGAGVTEAFF. As DNA, the CDR3 is TGTGCCAGCAGCATCCCTGGGGCAGGGGTCACTGAAGCTTTCTTT.

The V gene is TRBV15, the J gene TRBJ1-3, with a tentative D call TRBD1 (5 bases). Trimming left V 0 bases short and J 5 bases short, with 11 bases between. Germline CDR1 LNHNV, CDR2 YYDKDF (reference sequence). The CDR3 spans 15 residues. The CDR3 here is CATSRDPGGRNTIYF. The CDR3 DNA reads as TGTGCCACCAGCAGAGATCCCGGGGGAAGAAACACCATATATTTT.

The chain employs TRBV7-9 and TRBJ2-2; 12 positions match TRBD1. The germline gives CDR1 SEHNR, CDR2 FQNEAQ (reference sequence). The V and J ends lost 6 bases and 4 bases, in that order; junction bases with no gene match: 9. This CDR3 has 17 residues. In nucleotides, the CDR3 is TGTGCCAGCAGTTATATCCGGGACAGGGGGCGCACCGGGGAGCTGTTTTTT. Its translation: CASSYIRDRGRTGELFF.

The chain uses TRBV28 and TRBJ2-7, with 7 bases fitting TRBD1. The V and J ends lost 6 bases and 6 bases, in that order; junction bases with no gene match: 5. The germline CDR1 and CDR2 sequences are MDHEN and SYDVKM. The length of the CDR3 is 12 residues. CDR3 DNA: TGTGCCAGCAGCCAAGGACAGGCCGAGCAGTACTTC. It specifies CASSQGQAEQYF.

CDR3 DNA sequence: TGCGCCAGCAGCTTGGCCGAGATGAGCTCCTACAATGAGCAGTTCTTC. Its protein product is CASSLAEMSSYNEQFF. The chain carries TRBV5-1 and TRBJ2-1; D gene uncertain. Trimming left V 0 bases short and J 0 bases short, with 10 bases between. This CDR3 contains 16 residues. Looked up from germline, CDR1 is SGHRS and CDR2 is YFSETQ.

The V call is TRBV29-1, the J call TRBJ2-3; tentative D call: TRBD2 (7 bases). Trimming removed 7 bases at V and 4 bases at J, with 21 bases between. Germline V gene sequence: CDR1 SQVTM, CDR2 ANQGSEA. The CDR3 length is 15 residues. CDR3: CSALPDRGAADTQYF. CDR3 coding DNA: TGCAGCGCCCTCCCGGATCGGGGGGCGGCAGATACGCAGTATTTT.

This sequence joins TRBV12-5 and TRBJ2-1, with D possibly being TRBD2 (5 bases). Germline assignment: CDR1 LGHNT and CDR2 FRNRAP. The CDR3 runs 15 residues. The V gene lost 0 bases and the J gene lost 7 bases, with 13 bases spanning the gap. The CDR3 DNA reads as TGTGCTAGTGGTTTGGTACTGATCGGGGAAAATGAGCAGTTCTTC. Translation: CASGLVLIGENEQFF.

This clone was recorded once. V gene TRBV5-4 combines with J gene TRBJ2-7; 8 bases fit TRBD2. This CDR3 region has 15 residues. V shed 5 bases, J shed 6 bases, and the junction held 13 bases outside the gene matches. Per germline, CDR1 SGHNT and CDR2 YYREEE (reference sequence). The DNA for the CDR3 is TGTGCCAGCAGTGTTACCGGGACTAGGATTTTCGAGCAGTACTTC. Encoded protein: CASSVTGTRIFEQYF.

This chain links TRBV7-8 with TRBJ1-1, with 9 bases aligning to TRBD1. The CDR3 has 16 residues. The germline gives CDR1 SGHVS, CDR2 FQNEAQ. Unmatched junction bases numbered 10, after V lost 3 bases and J lost 5 bases. CDR3 region: CASSFTRDREKTEAFF. CDR3 sequence (DNA): TGTGCCAGCAGCTTTACCCGGGACAGGGAAAAGACTGAAGCTTTCTTT.

This clone has a single count. CDR3 loop: CASSIGRESNQPQHF. The CDR3 nucleotides read TGTGCCAGTAGTATCGGCAGGGAAAGCAATCAGCCCCAGCATTTT. The chain recombines TRBV19 with TRBJ1-5; tentative D call: TRBD1 (5 bases). The germline V and J ends were trimmed by 3 bases and 1 base, with 10 bases remaining between them. The V gene's germline CDR1 is LNHDA and CDR2 SQIVND (reference sequence). CDR3 length: 15 residues.

The J gene is TRBJ2-3, the V gene TRBV9; 9 bases are shared with TRBD2. This CDR3 is built from 16 residues. CDR1 is SGDLS, CDR2 YYNGEE, per germline. V shed 0 bases and J 2 bases; nucleotides not matched to a gene: 4. CDR3 sequence (DNA): TGTGCCAGCAGCGTAGCAGCGGGGGGCCCCACAGATACGCAGTATTTT. Protein: CASSVAAGGPTDTQYF.

V usage is TRBV11-2 and J usage is TRBJ2-5, with 7 bases fitting TRBD1. Matching the DNA end better, TRBJ2-7 makes the J call doubtful. CDR1 and CDR2 from the germline V gene are SGHAT and FQNNGV. This CDR3 contains 13 residues. CDR3 in amino acids: CASKRDSSYEQYF. Written as DNA, the CDR3 is TGTGCCAGCAAGAGGGACAGCTCCTACGAGCAGTACTTC.

The chain combines TRBV29-1 with TRBJ2-1; possibly TRBD2 for D (6 bases). The CDR3 is 12 residues long. Trimming removed 7 bases from V and 5 bases from J, with 12 bases in between. Germline V gives CDR1 SQVTM, CDR2 ANQGSEA. CDR3 sequence: CSAGGADNEQFF. CDR3 nucleotides: TGCAGCGCGGGCGGGGCAGACAATGAGCAGTTCTTC.

The chain couples TRBV5-6 to TRBJ1-2; 7 positions match TRBD1. V shed 4 bases, J shed 2 bases, and the junction held 5 bases outside the gene matches. The germline CDR1 and CDR2 sequences are SGHDT and YYEEEE. The CDR3 consists of 14 residues. CDR3 in DNA: TGTGCCAGCAGCGGGATGACAGGGAACTATGGCTACACCTTC. The encoded protein is CASSGMTGNYGYTF.

V usage is TRBV27 and J usage is TRBJ1-1; a weak D match, TRBD1 (5 bases). The CDR3 covers 14 residues. Germline loops: CDR1 MNHEY, CDR2 SMNVEV (reference sequence). V lost 5 bases to trimming and J lost 4 bases, with 14 bases between them. The CDR3 protein is CASSIWGGTTEAFF. CDR3 coding DNA: TGTGCCAGCAGTATCTGGGGGGGGACCACTGAAGCTTTCTTT.

V and J are TRBV30 and TRBJ2-1; 11 positions match TRBD2. CDR1 GTSNPN and CDR2 SVGIG come from the germline V gene (reference sequence). The CDR3 has 13 residues. J was trimmed by 16 bases and V by 0 bases; bases with no gene match: 8. The CDR3 DNA reads TGTGCCTGGAGTGTCCTTACTAGCGGGAGTTTCTTCTTC. This gives the protein CAWSVLTSGSFFF.

V usage is TRBV5-4 and J usage is TRBJ2-7, with D tentatively TRBD2 (5 bases). V was clipped by 2 bases and J by 6 bases, with 18 bases between them. The CDR3 runs 15 residues. In germline, CDR1 is SGHNT, CDR2 YYREEE (reference sequence). CDR3 DNA sequence: TGTGCCAGCAGCTTAGCCCCCCGGGGTCCGGGCGAGCAGTACTTC. This encodes CASSLAPRGPGEQYF.

J is TRBJ2-5 and V is TRBV6-1, with D hard to call. The J call may be incorrect, as the DNA end agrees better with TRBJ2-7. The CDR3 totals 15 residues. The germline V gene has CDR1 MNHNS and CDR2 SASEGT. CDR3 DNA sequence: TGTGCCAGCAGTGAAGCGCTTTTGCGGCCCTACGAGCAGTACTTC. This gives the protein CASSEALLRPYEQYF.

The chain uses TRBV7-9 and TRBJ2-7; the D gene is possibly TRBD1 (5 bases). The germline CDR1 and CDR2 sequences are SEHNR and FQNEAQ (reference sequence). CDR3 length: 15 amino acids. Trimming shortened V by 5 bases and J by 1 base, and 15 bases separated the two germline ends. CDR3 DNA sequence: TGTGCCAGCAGCCGCAACCAGGGAAGTTCCTACGAGCAGTACTTC. Translating gives CASSRNQGSSYEQYF.

The genes are TRBV5-6 and TRBJ2-7, with no clear D. Germline V gene data show CDR1 as SGHDT and CDR2 as YYEEEE. CDR3 length: 14 amino acids. Between the trimmed V and J ends, which lost 0 bases and 4 bases, there was a span of 11 bases. CDR3: CASSLVSGEYEQYF. Here the CDR3 DNA reads TGTGCCAGCAGCTTGGTCTCTGGAGAGTACGAGCAGTACTTC.

The genes are TRBV6-4 and TRBJ1-6; D not certain. Germline V gene sequence: CDR1 MRHNA, CDR2 SNTAGT. CDR3 length equals 13 residues. V was cut by 4 bases and J by 7 bases, with 8 bases left in between. The CDR3 nucleotides read TGTGCCAGCAGTGTTGACGGGAATTCACCCCTCCACTTT. Protein: CASSVDGNSPLHF.

The J gene is TRBJ1-1, the V gene TRBV18; TRBD1 aligns across 10 bases. Trimming removed 3 bases from V and 1 base from J; junction bases left unmatched: 8. The CDR3 runs 17 residues. Looked up from germline, CDR1 is KGHSH and CDR2 is LQKENI. The CDR3 DNA is TGTGCCAGCTCACCTAAGGACAGGGGGACAAGGAACACTGAAGCTTTCTTT. Translation gives CASSPKDRGTRNTEAFF.

The V and J genes are TRBV2 and TRBJ1-4; TRBD1 is a possible D gene (5 bases). The CDR3 totals 15 residues. Trimming took 4 bases from V and 4 from J, leaving 13 bases between them. CDR1 is SNHLY and CDR2 is FYNNEI in the germline V gene. The CDR3 region is CASSVSQGGNEKLFF. CDR3 DNA sequence: TGTGCCAGCAGTGTCTCGCAGGGTGGTAATGAAAAACTGTTTTTT.

V and J are TRBV14 and TRBJ2-3, with D possibly being TRBD1 (6 bases). CDR1 and CDR2 (germline): SGHDN, FVKESK. V lost 1 base, J lost 8 bases, and 10 bases lay in between. This CDR3 region has 13 residues. The CDR3 loop reads CASSQVQGFTQYF. CDR3 nucleotide sequence: TGTGCCAGCAGCCAAGTACAGGGTTTTACGCAGTATTTT. Looking up the rest from reference TRBV14 and TRBJ2-3 gives the full variable domain: EAGVTQFPSHSVIEKGQTVTLRCDPISGHDNLYWYRRVMGKEIKFLLHFVKESKQDESGMPNNRFLAERTGGTYSTLKVQPAELEDSGVYFCASSQVQGFTQYFGPGTRLTVL.